A selection of T cell receptor beta chains follows, all from one sample in a study of blood T cell repertoires in COVID-19. TCRdb's table, derived via immunoSEQ multiplex PCR, lists solely in-frame clones and lacks some. In the table there are about 93,000 clones, 86% of which are singletons. The sequenced sample consisted of peripheral blood. The source of these receptors is a woman older than 75 with acute or convalescent COVID-19. Each CDR3 is given with its conserved first and last residue. Each record gives: J gene, clone size, V gene, D gene, CDR3 DNA, CDR3 protein. The D gene is left open where the match is weak. The size of a clone is reported for some rows only, either as once, few or many, or as a class for expanded clones.

J gene: TRBJ1-4
clone size: NA
V gene: TRBV7-3
D gene: NA
CDR3 DNA: TGTGCCAGCAGCTCAACCCAGCCTGGGCCAACTAATGAAAAACTGTTTTTT
CDR3 protein: CASSSTQPGPTNEKLFF

J gene: TRBJ2-5
clone size: NA
V gene: TRBV6-6
D gene: NA
CDR3 DNA: TGTGCCAGCAGTTACTCAGGGGCAGTCGTGGCCCAGTACTTC
CDR3 protein: CASSYSGAVVAQYF

J gene: TRBJ1-1
clone size: once
V gene: TRBV10-3
D gene: TRBD1
CDR3 DNA: TGTGCCATCAGGAGGGACAGGGTAGCCACTGAAGCTTTCTTT
CDR3 protein: CAIRRDRVATEAFF

J gene: TRBJ2-2
clone size: NA
V gene: TRBV2
D gene: NA
CDR3 DNA: TGTGCCAGCAGTGAGGTTCGGGGGACCGGGGAGCTGTTTTTT
CDR3 protein: CASSEVRGTGELFF

J gene: TRBJ1-2
clone size: few
V gene: TRBV4-1
D gene: TRBD1
CDR3 DNA: TGCGCCAGCAGCCCTCCAGGGGGCTCATTCTATGGCTACACCTTC
CDR3 protein: CASSPPGGSFYGYTF

J gene: TRBJ2-7
clone size: few
V gene: TRBV27
D gene: TRBD1
CDR3 DNA: TGTGCCAGCAGTTTATATCCCGGGACAGACTCCTACGAGCAGTACTTC
CDR3 protein: CASSLYPGTDSYEQYF

J gene: TRBJ2-3
clone size: NA
V gene: TRBV9
D gene: NA
CDR3 DNA: TGTGCCAGCAGCGTAAGCGTTGGAGGGCGCGAGGATACGCAGTATTTT
CDR3 protein: CASSVSVGGREDTQYF

J gene: TRBJ2-7
clone size: once
V gene: TRBV5-1
D gene: TRBD1
CDR3 DNA: TGCGCCAGCAGCTCGGGACAGGGCCCCTACGAGCAGTACTTC
CDR3 protein: CASSSGQGPYEQYF

J gene: TRBJ2-7
clone size: NA
V gene: TRBV5-1
D gene: TRBD1
CDR3 DNA: TGCGCCAGCAGCATCCGGACAGGGGGCTACGAGCAGTACTTC
CDR3 protein: CASSIRTGGYEQYF

J gene: TRBJ1-3
clone size: NA
V gene: TRBV28
D gene: NA
CDR3 DNA: TGTGCCAGCAGTGATTCCAGGGGATTCTCAGGAAACACCATATATTTT
CDR3 protein: CASSDSRGFSGNTIYF

J gene: TRBJ1-2
clone size: NA
V gene: TRBV12-3/TRBV12-4
D gene: NA
CDR3 DNA: TGTGCCAGCCACACCCTCAGGGAGGGTGGCTACACCTTC
CDR3 protein: CASHTLREGGYTF

J gene: TRBJ2-1
clone size: NA
V gene: TRBV6-5
D gene: NA
CDR3 DNA: TGTGCCAGCAACCGGGACTACAATGAGCAGTTCTTC
CDR3 protein: CASNRDYNEQFF

J gene: TRBJ1-2
clone size: NA
V gene: TRBV5-1
D gene: NA
CDR3 DNA: TGCGCCAGCAGCCCATCGACGGTAGCCTATGGCTACACCTTC
CDR3 protein: CASSPSTVAYGYTF

J gene: TRBJ1-3
clone size: few
V gene: TRBV29-1
D gene: TRBD1
CDR3 DNA: TGCAGCGTTGAAGGTCCGGGACAGGGTAGAGACTCTGGAAACACCATATATTTT
CDR3 protein: CSVEGPGQGRDSGNTIYF

J gene: TRBJ2-1
clone size: NA
V gene: TRBV7-3
D gene: TRBD1
CDR3 DNA: TGTGCCAGCAGCTTAGGGACAGTAATTTACAATGAACAGTTCTTC
CDR3 protein: CASSLGTVIYNEQFF

J gene: TRBJ2-3
clone size: NA
V gene: TRBV19
D gene: TRBD1
CDR3 DNA: TGTGCCAGTAGTTTCCCGGGACAGGCCACAGATACGCAGTATTTT
CDR3 protein: CASSFPGQATDTQYF

J gene: TRBJ2-2
clone size: once
V gene: TRBV7-2
D gene: TRBD2
CDR3 DNA: TGTGCCAGCAGCAAGGGACTAGCGGCGAACACCGGGGAGCTGTTTTTT
CDR3 protein: CASSKGLAANTGELFF

J gene: TRBJ1-2
clone size: once
V gene: TRBV27
D gene: TRBD1
CDR3 DNA: TGTGCCAGCAGGTTGGGGCAGGGGGCCAACGGCTACACCTTC
CDR3 protein: CASRLGQGANGYTF

J gene: TRBJ2-7
clone size: NA
V gene: TRBV3-1/TRBV3-2
D gene: TRBD2
CDR3 DNA: TGTGCCAGTTCTAAGACTAGCGGGGGGGTCTACGAGCAGTACTTC
CDR3 protein: CASSKTSGGVYEQYF

J gene: TRBJ1-2
clone size: NA
V gene: TRBV6-6
D gene: NA
CDR3 DNA: TGTGCCAGCAGTGCTTCCTCCAGGGTCGGGGGTTACGGCTACACCTTC
CDR3 protein: CASSASSRVGGYGYTF

J gene: TRBJ2-4
clone size: NA
V gene: TRBV6-6
D gene: TRBD1
CDR3 DNA: TGTGCCAGCAGTCAGGACCAGGGGGCGGGAAACATTCAGTACTTC
CDR3 protein: CASSQDQGAGNIQYF

J gene: TRBJ2-1
clone size: NA
V gene: TRBV6-5
D gene: TRBD2
CDR3 DNA: TGTGCCAGCAGTTATCTAGGGACTAGCGGGGTCTATGAGCAGTTCTTC
CDR3 protein: CASSYLGTSGVYEQFF

J gene: TRBJ2-7
clone size: NA
V gene: TRBV3-1/TRBV3-2
D gene: TRBD2
CDR3 DNA: TGTGCCAGCAGCCGTAGACTAGCGGGGGGCTTTGGCGAGCAGTACTTC
CDR3 protein: CASSRRLAGGFGEQYF

J gene: TRBJ1-5
clone size: NA
V gene: TRBV7-2
D gene: NA
CDR3 DNA: TGTGCCAGCAGCTTAGAAGCAGGGAGCAATCAGCCCCAGCATTTT
CDR3 protein: CASSLEAGSNQPQHF

J gene: TRBJ1-1
clone size: NA
V gene: TRBV5-1
D gene: NA
CDR3 DNA: TGCGCCAGCAGCTTGGATCCTGGGCCAGGGATTGAAGCTTTCTTT
CDR3 protein: CASSLDPGPGIEAFF

J gene: TRBJ2-2
clone size: NA
V gene: TRBV7-3
D gene: NA
CDR3 DNA: TGTGCCAGCAGCAAAGCCCAACCCGGGACACTTGCCGGGGAGCTGTTTTTT
CDR3 protein: CASSKAQPGTLAGELFF

J gene: TRBJ1-1
clone size: NA
V gene: TRBV24-1
D gene: NA
CDR3 DNA: TGTGCCACCAGTGATGGGTCCCCGGGGGAAGCTTTCTTT
CDR3 protein: CATSDGSPGEAFF

J gene: TRBJ1-5
clone size: NA
V gene: TRBV19
D gene: TRBD1
CDR3 DNA: TGTGCCAGTAAGATACGAACAGGGGGCAGGAGCAATCAGCCCCAGCATTTT
CDR3 protein: CASKIRTGGRSNQPQHF

J gene: TRBJ2-5
clone size: NA
V gene: TRBV5-1
D gene: TRBD2
CDR3 DNA: TGCGCCAGCAGCTTGGCATTGATGGGGGGGCAAGAGACCCAGTACTTC
CDR3 protein: CASSLALMGGQETQYF

J gene: TRBJ2-7
clone size: NA
V gene: TRBV27
D gene: NA
CDR3 DNA: TGTGCCAGCAGTAGTTTCAGGGGAAGATACGAGCAGTACTTC
CDR3 protein: CASSSFRGRYEQYF

J gene: TRBJ2-3
clone size: NA
V gene: TRBV19
D gene: NA
CDR3 DNA: TGTGCCACCAGCTCCGACAGACGCACAGATACGCAGTATTTT
CDR3 protein: CATSSDRRTDTQYF

J gene: TRBJ1-1
clone size: NA
V gene: TRBV24-1
D gene: NA
CDR3 DNA: TGTGCCACCAGTGATTCCTCCGCTGAAGCTTTCTTT
CDR3 protein: CATSDSSAEAFF

J gene: TRBJ2-2
clone size: NA
V gene: TRBV7-9
D gene: NA
CDR3 DNA: TGTGCCAGCAGCGCCTCTTTCGGGACGAACACCGGGGAGCTGTTTTTT
CDR3 protein: CASSASFGTNTGELFF

J gene: TRBJ1-4
clone size: NA
V gene: TRBV4-1
D gene: NA
CDR3 DNA: TGCGCCAGCAGCCATATTAGAGGAACAACTAATGAAAAACTGTTTTTT
CDR3 protein: CASSHIRGTTNEKLFF

J gene: TRBJ1-6
clone size: NA
V gene: TRBV6-5
D gene: NA
CDR3 DNA: TGTGCCAGCAGTTACTGGCTAGAATCACCCCTCCACTTT
CDR3 protein: CASSYWLESPLHF

J gene: TRBJ1-2
clone size: NA
V gene: TRBV6-2/TRBV6-3
D gene: TRBD1
CDR3 DNA: TGTGCCAGCAGCCCGAACCCGGGACAGGGGAAAAATGGCTACACCTTC
CDR3 protein: CASSPNPGQGKNGYTF

J gene: TRBJ1-3
clone size: NA
V gene: TRBV20-1
D gene: NA
CDR3 DNA: TGCAGTGCTAGTGGGTCCAAACCGGGGGGCACCATATATTTT
CDR3 protein: CSASGSKPGGTIYF

J gene: TRBJ2-2
clone size: NA
V gene: TRBV6-5
D gene: TRBD2
CDR3 DNA: TGTGCCAGCAGTTCGTTAGCGGGGGCGGGCACCGGGGAGCTGTTTTTT
CDR3 protein: CASSSLAGAGTGELFF

J gene: TRBJ1-2
clone size: once
V gene: TRBV24-1
D gene: NA
CDR3 DNA: TGTGCCACCAGTAGGGAGGGTAAGGGAGGCTACACCTTC
CDR3 protein: CATSREGKGGYTF

J gene: TRBJ1-5
clone size: NA
V gene: TRBV5-1
D gene: NA
CDR3 DNA: TGCGCCAGCAGCCCGAACCCCGGGACATACGGGGGGCAGCCCCAGCATTTT
CDR3 protein: CASSPNPGTYGGQPQHF

J gene: TRBJ1-5
clone size: once
V gene: TRBV10-3
D gene: NA
CDR3 DNA: TGTGCCATCAGACAGGGAAGCAATCAGCCCCAGCATTTT
CDR3 protein: CAIRQGSNQPQHF

J gene: TRBJ1-2
clone size: NA
V gene: TRBV7-3
D gene: NA
CDR3 DNA: TGTGCCAGCAGCCATTCAGGGTTAGACGGCTACACCTTC
CDR3 protein: CASSHSGLDGYTF

J gene: TRBJ2-2
clone size: NA
V gene: TRBV5-1
D gene: TRBD1
CDR3 DNA: TGCGCCAGCAGCCCTTACCGGACAGGGGGCGGGACCGGGGAGCTGTTTTTT
CDR3 protein: CASSPYRTGGGTGELFF

J gene: TRBJ2-4
clone size: NA
V gene: TRBV15
D gene: TRBD2
CDR3 DNA: TGTGCCACCAGCACGGCACTAGCGGGGGTGGGAAACATTCAGTACTTC
CDR3 protein: CATSTALAGVGNIQYF

J gene: TRBJ1-1
clone size: NA
V gene: TRBV28
D gene: NA
CDR3 DNA: TGTGCCAGCAGTTTAGTCGGGTCCCAGTACACTGAAGCTTTCTTT
CDR3 protein: CASSLVGSQYTEAFF

J gene: TRBJ1-1
clone size: NA
V gene: TRBV5-4
D gene: NA
CDR3 DNA: TGTGCCAGCAGTCCATGGACTGAGGACACTGAAGCTTTCTTT
CDR3 protein: CASSPWTEDTEAFF

J gene: TRBJ2-3
clone size: NA
V gene: TRBV5-8
D gene: NA
CDR3 DNA: TGTGCCAGCAAGCCAGGATTGGCACTAGATACGCAGTATTTT
CDR3 protein: CASKPGLALDTQYF

J gene: TRBJ2-7
clone size: NA
V gene: TRBV27
D gene: TRBD2
CDR3 DNA: TGTGCCAGCAGAGAGCGGGGGGTGACCTACGAGCAGTACTTC
CDR3 protein: CASRERGVTYEQYF

J gene: TRBJ1-1
clone size: once
V gene: TRBV10-3
D gene: TRBD1
CDR3 DNA: TGTGCCATCAGTGGGTCCCGGGACAGGGTCGCTGAAGCTTTCTTT
CDR3 protein: CAISGSRDRVAEAFF

J gene: TRBJ1-2
clone size: NA
V gene: TRBV20-1
D gene: NA
CDR3 DNA: TGCAGTGCTAGTATGGCGGGTTATGGCTACACCTTC
CDR3 protein: CSASMAGYGYTF

J gene: TRBJ1-2
clone size: once
V gene: TRBV14
D gene: NA
CDR3 DNA: TGTGCCAGCAGCCCCCATGACTTTTTCGGAGGCTACACCTTC
CDR3 protein: CASSPHDFFGGYTF

J gene: TRBJ2-7
clone size: NA
V gene: TRBV6-5
D gene: NA
CDR3 DNA: TGTGCCAGCAGTTACGCGGACAGCTCCTACGAGCAGTACTTC
CDR3 protein: CASSYADSSYEQYF